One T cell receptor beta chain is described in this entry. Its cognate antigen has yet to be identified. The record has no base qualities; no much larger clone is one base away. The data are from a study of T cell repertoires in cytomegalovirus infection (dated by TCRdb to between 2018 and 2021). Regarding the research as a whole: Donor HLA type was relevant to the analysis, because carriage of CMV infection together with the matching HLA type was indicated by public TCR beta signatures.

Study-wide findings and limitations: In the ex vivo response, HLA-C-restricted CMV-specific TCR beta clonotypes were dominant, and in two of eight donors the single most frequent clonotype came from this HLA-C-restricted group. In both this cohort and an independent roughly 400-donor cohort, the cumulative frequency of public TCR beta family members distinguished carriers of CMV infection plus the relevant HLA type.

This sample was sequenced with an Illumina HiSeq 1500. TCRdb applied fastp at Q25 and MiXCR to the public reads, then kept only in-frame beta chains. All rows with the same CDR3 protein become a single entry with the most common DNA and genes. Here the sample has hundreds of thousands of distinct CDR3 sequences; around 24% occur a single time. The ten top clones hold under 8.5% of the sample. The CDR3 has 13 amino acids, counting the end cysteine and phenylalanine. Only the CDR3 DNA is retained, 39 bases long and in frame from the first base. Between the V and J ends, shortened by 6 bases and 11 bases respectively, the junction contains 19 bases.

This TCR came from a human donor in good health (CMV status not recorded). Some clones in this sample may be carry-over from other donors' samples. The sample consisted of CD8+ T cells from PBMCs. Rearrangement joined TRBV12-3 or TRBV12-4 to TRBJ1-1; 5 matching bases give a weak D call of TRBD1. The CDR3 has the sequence CASRNNRIFEAFF. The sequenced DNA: TGTGCCAGCAGGAATAACAGGATTTTCGAGGCTTTCTTT.